This entry lists 13 T cell receptor beta chains sequenced from one sample in a study of cytomegalovirus exposure and HLA in healthy donors. Sequencing was performed with immunoSEQ multiplex PCR; in TCRdb, only in-frame clones are kept and a portion is missing. The repertoire includes some 250,000 clones, roughly 88% of them detected once, and 3% to 3.5% sits in the top ten. The source material was PBMCs. The receptors shown here come from a woman in her twenties or thirties in good health and CMV-seronegative.

Only a few counts were recorded for this clone. The chain employs TRBV12-5 and TRBJ1-2; 8 bases agree with TRBD1. The CDR3 is 13 amino acids. Germline V gene lookup returns CDR1 LGHNT and CDR2 FRNRAP. V lost 5 bases and J lost 6; bases outside the gene matches: 5. The CDR3 reads CASGETTGDGYTF. The DNA for the CDR3 is TGTGCTAGTGGTGAGACGACAGGGGATGGCTACACCTTC.

The chain couples TRBV19 to TRBJ2-3; possibly TRBD1 or TRBD2 for D (5 bases each). V lost 9 bases and J lost 2, with 12 bases in between. The CDR3 covers 13 residues. The germline gives CDR1 LNHDA, CDR2 SQIVND (reference sequence). This chain's CDR3 is CARPRGPTDTQYF. The DNA of the CDR3 is TGTGCCAGACCGAGGGGTCCCACAGATACGCAGTATTTT. Complete variable domain (other parts from reference TRBV19 and TRBJ2-3): DGGITQSPKYLFRKEGQNVTLSCEQNLNHDAMYWYRQDPGQGLRLIYYSQIVNDFQKGDIAEGYSVSREKKESFPLTVTSAQKNPTAFYLCARPRGPTDTQYFGPGTRLTVL.

This chain links TRBV5-6 with TRBJ1-4; the D is unclear. CDR3 size: 14 residues. V lost 3 bases and J 7 bases, leaving 13 bases between the germline ends. CDR1 and CDR2 from the germline V gene are SGHDT and YYEEEE. The CDR3 reads CASSSEGPGEKLFF. CDR3 nucleotides: TGTGCCAGCAGCTCTGAAGGACCGGGTGAAAAACTGTTTTTT.

This rearrangement joins TRBV2 to TRBJ1-5; D remains unclear. V was shortened by 6 bases and J by 6 bases, with 18 bases between the two germline ends. Germline CDR1 SNHLY, CDR2 FYNNEI. The length of the CDR3 is 15 residues. CDR3 sequence reads: CASRRRTQQGQPQHF. The CDR3 DNA follows: TGTGCCAGCAGACGTAGGACCCAGCAAGGTCAGCCCCAGCATTTT. Combining the CDR3 with reference TRBV2 and TRBJ1-5 gives the whole variable domain EPEVTQTPSHQVTQMGQEVILRCVPISNHLYFYWYRQILGQKVEFLVSFYNNEISEKSEIFDDQFSVERPDGSNFTLKIRSTKLEDSAMYFCASRRRTQQGQPQHFGDGTRLSIL.

The chain recombines TRBV28 with TRBJ2-5, with TRBD1 identical over 7 bases. V shed 4 bases, J shed 1 base, and the junction held 9 bases outside the gene matches. Germline loops: CDR1 MDHEN, CDR2 SYDVKM. The CDR3 covers 16 residues. CDR3 protein: CASSYTGVGPQETQYF. CDR3 nucleotides: TGTGCCAGCAGTTACACAGGGGTGGGGCCCCAAGAGACCCAGTACTTC.

The chain uses TRBV12-5 and TRBJ1-2, with no clear D. Germline V gene sequence: CDR1 LGHNT, CDR2 FRNRAP. Trimming stripped 6 bases from V and 2 bases from J, with 13 bases between. CDR3 size: 14 residues. CDR3 coding DNA: TGTGCTAGTGGGGAAGTAACTTCCAACTATGGCTACACCTTC. This sequence encodes CASGEVTSNYGYTF.

This clone was counted a few times. This rearrangement joins TRBV27 to TRBJ1-2, with D perhaps TRBD1 (5 bases). CDR3 size: 14 residues. Germline V lookup: CDR1 MNHEY, CDR2 SMNVEV (reference sequence). The V end lost 4 bases, the J end lost 4 bases, and 13 bases lay between the germline ends. The CDR3 sequence: CASSSLGTSYGYTF. The CDR3 nucleotides are TGTGCCAGCAGTTCACTTGGGACTAGCTATGGCTACACCTTC.

A word on this clone: The junction differs from germline at one of its ends, possibly a read error. This sequence joins TRBV11-2 and TRBJ2-7; D is perhaps TRBD1 (6 bases). The CDR3 spans 14 residues. Germline CDR1 is SGHAT and CDR2 is FQNNGV. CDR3 sequence: CASSLGSGAGEENF. CDR3 DNA sequence: TGTGCCAGCAGCTTAGGGAGTGGGGCAGGGGAAGAGAACTTC.

The chain carries TRBV1 and TRBJ1-2. TRBV1 is an annotated pseudogene. This CDR3 region has 16 residues. The CDR3 nucleotides read TGCACCAGCAGCCAAGATCGGGCAGTCACTAACTATGGCTACACCTTC. The encoded protein is CTSSQDRAVTNYGYTF.

This chain connects TRBV4-1 to TRBJ2-7, with D maybe TRBD1 (6 bases). With 4 bases removed from V and 0 bases from J, the gap between germline ends came to 13 bases. The CDR3 loop spans 15 amino acids. Germline CDR1 reads MGHRA; CDR2 reads YSYEKL. CDR3 DNA: TGCGCCAGCAGCCTCGGACAGTTCGACTCCTACGAGCAGTACTTC. It specifies CASSLGQFDSYEQYF.

This chain joins TRBV2 and TRBJ2-7; D gene ambiguous. CDR1 is SNHLY, CDR2 FYNNEI, per germline. Deletions cut 5 bases from V and 1 base from J, with 9 bases between. The CDR3 is made up of 13 amino acids. CDR3 in amino acids: CASSIGRSYEQYF. The CDR3 nucleotides read TGTGCCAGCAGTATAGGACGGTCCTACGAGCAGTACTTC.

V and J are TRBV9 and TRBJ2-7; D is unclear. The ends were cut back, 2 bases at V and 12 bases at J, with 3 bases in the middle. The germline V gene has CDR1 SGDLS and CDR2 YYNGEE. This CDR3 region has 8 residues. CDR3 region: CASSVAYF. For the CDR3, the DNA is TGTGCCAGCAGCGTGGCGTACTTC.

The rearrangement links TRBV29-1 to TRBJ2-1; D not resolved. Germline assignment: CDR1 SQVTM and CDR2 ANQGSEA. This CDR3 has 15 residues. The V end was cut by 5 bases, the J end by 1 base, with 15 bases between. The CDR3, as DNA: TGCAGCGTTTCGGCGGATAGGGATTCCTACAATGAGCAGTTCTTC. Protein product: CSVSADRDSYNEQFF.